The present entry profiles one T cell receptor beta chain with its context. The antigen is undetermined. The data were taken from a study of shared clonotypes between healthy human individuals. The method was immunoSEQ multiplex PCR; TCRdb's version includes in-frame clones alone and lacks a portion of them. The sample lists 2 million to 2.5 million clones, more than 80% occurring once. V lost 6 bases, J lost 3 bases, and 9 bases lay in between. The CDR3 runs 12 residues. Looked up from germline, CDR1 is MNHEY and CDR2 is SMNVEV (reference sequence). Study-level results: Sampling covered nothing but blood. Tissue TCR repertoires likely differ from those found in blood. Despite large depth, rarefaction showed incomplete sorted-subset sequencing. Estimated richness values were generally larger in naive subsets than in memory subsets.

Sequencing was performed on naive CD4+ T cells from PBMCs. The subset: CD45RA+ positively selected. The clonotype comes from a man aged 18 to 29 in good health. Some clones in this sample may be carry-over from other donors' samples. The chain has TRBV27 and TRBJ2-7, with a tentative D call TRBD1 (5 bases). As DNA, the CDR3 is TGTGCCAGCAGAAGGACAAACTACGAGCAGTACTTC. Protein: CASRRTNYEQYF.